This is a list of T cell receptor beta chains from one sample in a study of shared clonotypes between healthy human individuals. Repertoires were generated with immunoSEQ multiplex PCR, while TCRdb's copy carries only in-frame clones and drops some. In the table there are some 800,000 clones, 92% of which are singletons. Sequenced: naive CD8+ T cells sorted from blood. The receptors shown here come from a man aged 25 to 40 in good health. CDR3s include the opening cysteine and the closing phenylalanine or tryptophan. The D gene is left open where the match is weak. Clone size is shown for a subset of rows, as once, few, many or a class of expanded clone.

j_gene | abundance | d_gene | v_gene | CDR3aa | CDR3nt
TRBJ2-1 | - | - | TRBV19 | CARPAIGGYNEQFF | TGTGCCAGGCCCGCAATTGGGGGCTACAATGAGCAGTTCTTC
TRBJ2-1 | once | TRBD2 | TRBV18 | CASSPTGGVYNEQFF | TGTGCCAGCTCACCAACGGGAGGCGTCTACAATGAGCAGTTCTTC
TRBJ2-1 | - | TRBD1 | TRBV6-6 | CASSYPTGYNEQFF | TGTGCCAGCAGTTACCCGACAGGGTACAATGAGCAGTTCTTC
TRBJ2-1 | - | - | TRBV5-1 | CASSPYGAQGNEQFF | TGCGCCAGCAGCCCCTACGGGGCCCAGGGCAATGAGCAGTTCTTC
TRBJ2-7 | - | - | TRBV7-9 | CASSFVQSYEQYF | TGTGCCAGCAGCTTTGTTCAGTCCTACGAGCAGTACTTC
TRBJ2-2 | - | - | TRBV27 | CASSLVDAGELFF | TGTGCCAGCAGTTTAGTCGACGCCGGGGAGCTGTTTTTT
TRBJ2-2 | - | TRBD2 | TRBV4-1 | CASSQSKAGGRSGELFF | TGCGCCAGCAGCCAAAGCAAAGCGGGAGGCCGCTCCGGGGAGCTGTTTTTT
TRBJ2-7 | - | - | TRBV29-1 | CSVEMAVSYEQYF | TGCAGCGTTGAAATGGCCGTTTCCTACGAGCAGTACTTC
TRBJ2-2 | - | - | TRBV4-1 | CASSQDLKENTGELFF | TGCGCCAGCAGCCAAGATCTAAAGGAGAACACCGGGGAGCTGTTTTTT
TRBJ2-7 | - | - | TRBV5-6 | CASSLHYEQYF | TGTGCCAGCAGCTTGCACTACGAGCAGTACTTC
TRBJ2-3 | - | TRBD1 | TRBV28 | CASSLGTGNTDTQYF | TGTGCCAGCAGTTTGGGGACAGGGAACACAGATACGCAGTATTTT
TRBJ2-1 | - | - | TRBV6-6 | CASSWVGDDEQFF | TGTGCCAGCAGTTGGGTGGGTGATGATGAGCAGTTCTTC
TRBJ2-7 | - | - | TRBV19 | CASSILPTRSSYEQYF | TGTGCCAGTAGTATTTTACCAACGAGGAGCTCCTACGAGCAGTACTTC
TRBJ2-1 | - | TRBD2 | TRBV10-2 | CASTGLAGAPYNEQFF | TGCGCCAGCACCGGATTAGCGGGAGCACCCTACAATGAGCAGTTCTTC
TRBJ2-7 | - | - | TRBV11-2 | CASSFGVGPAYEQYF | TGTGCCAGCAGCTTCGGGGTTGGGCCGGCCTACGAGCAGTACTTC
TRBJ2-1 | - | - | TRBV29-1 | CSVEEASMGKTRYEQFF | TGCAGCGTTGAAGAGGCCTCCATGGGGAAGACTCGTTATGAGCAGTTCTTC
TRBJ2-3 | - | - | TRBV27 | CASSDHRDTDTQYF | TGTGCCAGCAGTGACCACAGGGACACAGATACGCAGTATTTT
TRBJ1-5 | - | - | TRBV7-9 | CASSESTSGSYSNQPQHF | TGTGCCAGCAGCGAGAGCACATCAGGATCCTATAGCAATCAGCCCCAGCATTTT
TRBJ2-2 | - | - | TRBV4-3 | CASSQERHPTGELFF | TGCGCCAGCAGCCAAGAACGACACCCGACCGGGGAGCTGTTTTTT
TRBJ2-3 | - | TRBD1 | TRBV6-6 | CASSYGQGFPDTQYF | TGTGCCAGCAGTTACGGACAGGGGTTCCCAGATACGCAGTATTTT
TRBJ2-7 | - | TRBD1 | TRBV5-5 | CASSLGQVLHSEQYF | TGTGCCAGCAGCCTAGGACAGGTTCTTCACAGCGAGCAGTACTTC
TRBJ2-3 | - | - | TRBV6-5 | CASSYRATQFPDTQYF | TGTGCCAGCAGTTACAGGGCCACTCAGTTCCCAGATACGCAGTATTTT
TRBJ2-7 | few | TRBD1 | TRBV13 | CASSLGTGPYEQYF | TGTGCCAGCAGCTTGGGGACAGGACCCTACGAGCAGTACTTC
TRBJ2-2 | - | - | TRBV11-3 | CALEGNTGELFF | TGTGCCTTAGAGGGGAACACCGGGGAGCTGTTTTTT
TRBJ2-2 | once | - | TRBV5-8 | CASSLVALGELFF | TGTGCCAGCAGCTTGGTAGCCCTCGGGGAGCTGTTTTTT
TRBJ2-3 | - | - | TRBV9 | CASSVVAGYTDTQYF | TGTGCCAGCAGCGTAGTGGCGGGCTACACAGATACGCAGTATTTT
TRBJ2-7 | - | - | TRBV27 | CASGSGPGGEQYF | TGTGCCAGCGGTTCGGGGCCTGGCGGAGAGCAGTACTTC
TRBJ2-7 | - | - | TRBV11-2 | CASSLSYRSAPEQYF | TGTGCCAGCAGCTTATCTTACAGGTCAGCCCCCGAGCAGTACTTC
TRBJ2-1 | - | - | TRBV5-5 | CASSSGSSSGNEQFF | TGTGCCAGCAGCTCGGGGTCTAGTTCGGGAAATGAGCAGTTCTTC
TRBJ1-4 | - | - | TRBV7-9 | CASSSYRDLEEKLFF | TGTGCCAGCAGCTCGTACCGGGACCTAGAAGAAAAACTGTTTTTT
TRBJ2-3 | - | - | TRBV5-4 | CASSLEADSSTDTQYF | TGTGCCAGCAGCTTGGAAGCAGATTCTAGCACAGATACGCAGTATTTT
TRBJ2-3 | - | - | TRBV4-3 | CASSQDREYTDTQYF | TGCGCCAGCAGCCAAGACAGGGAATACACAGATACGCAGTATTTT
TRBJ2-1 | once | - | TRBV6-6 | CASSYPPGTSEHEQFF | TGTGCCAGCAGTTATCCCCCCGGGACATCAGAACATGAGCAGTTCTTC
TRBJ2-7 | - | TRBD1 | TRBV6-6 | CASSGTGGYEQYF | TGTGCCAGCTCCGGGACAGGGGGCTACGAGCAGTACTTC
TRBJ1-1 | - | - | TRBV19 | CATSWGLGTEAFF | TGTGCCACTTCCTGGGGTCTCGGTACTGAAGCTTTCTTT
TRBJ2-1 | few | - | TRBV27 | CASSLAGLGNEQFF | TGTGCCAGCAGTTTAGCAGGGCTGGGGAATGAGCAGTTCTTC
TRBJ2-1 | - | - | TRBV7-9 | CASSLVGSSYNEQFF | TGTGCCAGCAGCTTAGTGGGTAGCTCCTACAATGAGCAGTTCTTC
TRBJ2-7 | - | - | TRBV7-9 | CASSPVGQHEQYF | TGTGCCAGCTCCCCCGTGGGTCAACACGAGCAGTACTTC